These 14 T cell receptor beta chains were all obtained from the same sample, sequenced in a study of OX40 agonist ivuxolimab in advanced cancers. Clones were sequenced by immunoSEQ multiplex PCR, and TCRdb holds only the in-frame ones, with some missing. The sample has about 40,000 clones, approximately 79% seen once. This sample comprised CD4+ or CD8+ T cells sorted from blood, obtained in a trial of the OX40 agonist ivuxolimab. These receptors originate from an adult with an advanced solid tumor such as melanoma, head and neck, liver or kidney cancer.

This clone was seen only a few times. V and J are TRBV5-4 and TRBJ1-1; D remains unclear. This CDR3 is 14 amino acids long. Germline lookup yields CDR1 SGHNT and CDR2 YYREEE (reference sequence). V shed 0 bases and J shed 1 base, with 7 bases lying between them. The CDR3 bases are TGTGCCAGCAGCTTGGACGCATGGAACACTGAAGCTTTCTTT. Its protein is CASSLDAWNTEAFF.

V is TRBV7-2 and J is TRBJ2-3; no firm D call. The length of the CDR3 is 14 residues. CDR1 is SGHTA, CDR2 FQGNSA, per germline. Trimming left V 6 bases short and J 4 bases short, with 14 bases between. The CDR3 sequence is CASSNRLTPDTQYF. The CDR3 region has the DNA TGTGCCAGCAGTAACAGATTGACCCCAGATACGCAGTATTTT.

The chain combines TRBV19 with TRBJ2-4; D call uncertain. This CDR3 region has 15 residues. The germline gives CDR1 LNHDA, CDR2 SQIVND (reference sequence). V was clipped by 0 bases and J by 2 bases, with 8 bases between them. The DNA of the CDR3 is TGTGCCAGTAGTATAGACAGACCCCCCAAAAACATTCAGTACTTC. It specifies CASSIDRPPKNIQYF.

The V gene is TRBV14, the J gene TRBJ2-7, with 8 bases fitting TRBD2. The CDR3 is 14 amino acids. The germline V gene encodes CDR1 SGHDN and CDR2 FVKESK. Unmatched junction bases numbered 4, after V lost 4 bases and J lost 2 bases. The CDR3 reads CASSLTSGTYEQYF. DNA for the CDR3: TGTGCCAGCAGCCTCACTAGCGGTACCTACGAGCAGTACTTC.

The CDR3 region is CASSLFVGQGLGYTF. Written as DNA, the CDR3 is TGTGCCAGCAGCTTGTTTGTGGGACAGGGCCTTGGCTACACCTTC. This rearrangement joins TRBV5-8 to TRBJ1-2, with 9 nucleotides matching TRBD1. The CDR3 has 15 residues. CDR1 and CDR2 (germline): SGHTS, YDEGEE. The V and J ends lost 1 base and 7 bases, in that order; junction bases with no gene match: 8. Full variable domain (missing parts from reference TRBV5-8 and TRBJ1-2): EAGVTQSPTHLIKTRGQQATLRCSPISGHTSVYWYQQALGLGLQFLLWYDEGEERNRGNFPPRFSGRQFPNYSSELNVNALELEDSALYLCASSLFVGQGLGYTFGSGTRLTVV.

V and J are TRBV11-2 and TRBJ2-3; D gene uncertain. Per germline, CDR1 SGHAT and CDR2 FQNNGV. The CDR3 length is 13 residues. V lost 5 bases to trimming and J lost 0 bases, with 6 bases between them. The CDR3 region is CASSRASTDTQYF. The CDR3 DNA is TGTGCCAGCAGCAGGGCTAGCACAGATACGCAGTATTTT.

The V gene is TRBV5-6, the J gene TRBJ2-7, with TRBD2 matching over 14 bases. In germline, CDR1 is SGHDT, CDR2 YYEEEE. V gave up 4 bases and J gave up 3 bases; unmatched junction bases: 6. The CDR3 runs 16 residues. The CDR3: CASSPGLAGVGYEQYF. In nucleotides, the CDR3 is TGTGCCAGCAGCCCGGGACTAGCGGGAGTCGGCTACGAGCAGTACTTC.

The chain is built from TRBV27 and TRBJ1-6, with 7 bases matching TRBD1. V shed 5 bases and J 7 bases; nucleotides not matched to a gene: 2. CDR3 length: 13 residues. Looked up from germline, CDR1 is MNHEY and CDR2 is SMNVEV (reference sequence). CDR3 loop: CASSRDSNSPLHF. The CDR3 nucleotides are TGTGCCAGCAGTCGGGACAGCAATTCACCCCTCCACTTT.

The chain is built from TRBV19 and TRBJ2-5, with D hard to call. The CDR3 has 13 residues. Germline V CDR1 and CDR2: LNHDA, SQIVND (reference sequence). Between the trimmed V and J ends, which lost 8 bases and 1 base, there was a span of 11 bases. CDR3 protein: CASQSFSQETQYF. The CDR3 region has the DNA TGTGCCAGTCAATCGTTCAGCCAAGAGACCCAGTACTTC.

The chain is built from TRBV7-2 and TRBJ2-7, with D tentatively TRBD1 or TRBD2 (5 bases each). Trimming pared 1 base from V and 2 bases from J, leaving 9 bases between. The CDR3 covers 14 residues. Germline V CDR1 and CDR2: SGHTA, FQGNSA. CDR3 bases: TGTGCCAGCAGCTTAGACGGGACCCCCTACGAGCAGTACTTC. Its protein is CASSLDGTPYEQYF.

The rearrangement links TRBV7-8 to TRBJ1-5; 7 bases agree with TRBD1. The CDR3 contains 15 residues. Germline lookup yields CDR1 SGHVS and CDR2 FQNEAQ. The junction had 3 bases not matched to a gene; V was cut back by 3 bases and J by 1 base. The CDR3 DNA reads as TGTGCCAGCAGCTTCCAGGGGGTCAGCAATCAGCCCCAGCATTTT. This sequence encodes CASSFQGVSNQPQHF.

The chain links TRBV2 to TRBJ1-1; D unclear. Germline values: CDR1 SNHLY, CDR2 FYNNEI. The ends were cut back, 6 bases at V and 0 bases at J, with 8 bases in the middle. There are 13 residues in the CDR3. The chain's CDR3 is CASRFELNTEAFF. DNA for the CDR3: TGTGCCAGCAGATTTGAGTTGAACACTGAAGCTTTCTTT.

The table lists this clone with a count of one. The rearrangement uses TRBV5-6 and TRBJ2-4, with D unresolved. The germline CDR1 and CDR2 sequences are SGHDT and YYEEEE. The CDR3 totals 16 residues. V was pared by 4 bases and J by 0 bases, with 14 bases between. Here the CDR3 reads CASSLKGSLAKNIQYF. Written as DNA, the CDR3 is TGTGCCAGCAGCCTCAAAGGTAGCCTAGCCAAAAACATTCAGTACTTC.

The V and J genes are TRBV23-1 and TRBJ2-2; either TRBD1 or TRBD2 may fit D (5 bases each). TRBV23-1 is an ORF, with its function uncertain. This CDR3 has 15 amino acids. Trimming removed 4 bases from V and 8 bases from J, with 17 bases in between. In DNA, the CDR3 is TGCGCCAGCAGTCTCGGGGCAGGGCGATCAGGGGAGCTGTTTTTT. Residues: CASSLGAGRSGELFF.